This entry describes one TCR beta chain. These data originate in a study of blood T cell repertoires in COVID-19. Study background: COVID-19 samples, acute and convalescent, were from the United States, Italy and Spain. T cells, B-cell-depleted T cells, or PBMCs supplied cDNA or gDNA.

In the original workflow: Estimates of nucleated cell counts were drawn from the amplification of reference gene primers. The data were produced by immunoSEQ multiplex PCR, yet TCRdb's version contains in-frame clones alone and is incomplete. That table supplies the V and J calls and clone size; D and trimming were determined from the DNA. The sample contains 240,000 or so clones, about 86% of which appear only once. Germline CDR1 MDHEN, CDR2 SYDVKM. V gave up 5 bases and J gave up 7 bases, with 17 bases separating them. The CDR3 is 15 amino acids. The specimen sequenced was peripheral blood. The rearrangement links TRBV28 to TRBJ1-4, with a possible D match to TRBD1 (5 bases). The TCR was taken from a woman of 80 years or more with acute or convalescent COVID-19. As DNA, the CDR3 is TGTGCCAGCAGTCCCCCGTTGGGGGGGAGTGAAAAACTGTTTTTT. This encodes CASSPPLGGSEKLFF.